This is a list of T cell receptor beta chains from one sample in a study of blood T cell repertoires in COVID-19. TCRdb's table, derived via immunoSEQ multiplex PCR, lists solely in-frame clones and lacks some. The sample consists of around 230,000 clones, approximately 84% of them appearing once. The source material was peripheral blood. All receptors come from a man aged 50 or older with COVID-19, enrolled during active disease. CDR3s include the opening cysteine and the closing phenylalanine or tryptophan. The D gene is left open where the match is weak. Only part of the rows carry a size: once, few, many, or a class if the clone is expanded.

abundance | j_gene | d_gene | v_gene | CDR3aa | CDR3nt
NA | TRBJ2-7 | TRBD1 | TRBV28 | CASSPGTAVREQYF | TGTGCCAGCAGCCCTGGGACAGCAGTACGCGAGCAGTACTTC
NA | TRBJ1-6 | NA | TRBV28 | CASSLGQGNSPLHF | TGTGCCAGCAGTTTAGGGCAGGGTAATTCACCCCTCCACTTT
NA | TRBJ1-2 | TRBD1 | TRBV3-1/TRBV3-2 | CASSPPGQANYGYTF | TGTGCCAGCAGCCCTCCGGGACAGGCGAACTATGGCTACACCTTC
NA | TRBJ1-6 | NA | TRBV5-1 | CASSLGQGNSPLHF | TGCGCCAGCAGCTTGGGTCAGGGTAATTCACCCCTCCACTTT
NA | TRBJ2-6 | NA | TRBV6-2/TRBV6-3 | CASSSQYRGTGANVLTF | TGTGCCAGCAGTTCCCAGTACCGGGGAACCGGGGCCAACGTCCTGACTTTC
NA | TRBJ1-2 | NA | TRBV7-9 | CASSFDRNSNYGYTF | TGTGCCAGCAGCTTTGACAGGAATTCTAACTATGGCTACACCTTC
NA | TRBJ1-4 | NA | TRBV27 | CASSFRSGEKLFF | TGTGCCAGCAGTTTTAGAAGTGGTGAAAAACTGTTTTTT
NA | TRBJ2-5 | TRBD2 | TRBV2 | CASKQREGSRETQYF | TGTGCCAGCAAGCAGCGGGAGGGGTCCCGGGAGACCCAGTACTTC
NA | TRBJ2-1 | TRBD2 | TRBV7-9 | CASSPGLGAWSYNEQFF | TGTGCCAGCAGCCCCGGACTAGGTGCCTGGTCCTACAATGAGCAGTTCTTC
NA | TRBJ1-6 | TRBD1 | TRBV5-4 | CASSPDRQYNSPLHF | TGTGCCAGCAGCCCGGACAGGCAATATAATTCACCCCTCCACTTT
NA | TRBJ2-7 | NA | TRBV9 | CASSVGTAYEQYF | TGTGCCAGCAGCGTAGGGACAGCATACGAGCAGTACTTC
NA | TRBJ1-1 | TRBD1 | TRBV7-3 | CASSQTGGTEAFF | TGTGCCAGCAGCCAAACAGGGGGCACTGAAGCTTTCTTT
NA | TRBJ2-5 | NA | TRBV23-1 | CASSLRDF | TGCGCCAGCAGTCTTCGGGACTTC
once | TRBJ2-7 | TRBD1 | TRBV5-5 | CASSLSGTGAYEQYF | TGTGCCAGCAGCTTATCCGGGACAGGGGCCTACGAGCAGTACTTC